Described below is a single TCR beta chain sequence and its context. The data stem from a study of blood T cell repertoires in COVID-19. Study as a whole: In each case, the material was cDNA or gDNA derived from T cells, B-cell-depleted T cells, or PBMCs.

Enrolled through a virtual design, the participants were between roughly 18 and 89 years of age and came from roughly 22 US areas. Methods used by the authors: Counts of nucleated cells, estimated from reference gene primer amplification, were obtained. Some clones are missing from TCRdb's copy, which holds only in-frame ones; the method was immunoSEQ multiplex PCR. The DNA gave D and trimming, while V, J and clone size come from that table. The sample consists of about 270,000 clones, about 90% of them appearing once. The CDR3 length is 19 residues. Looked up from germline, CDR1 is SGHTA and CDR2 is FQGNSA. J gave up 2 bases and V 3 bases, and 16 bases lay outside the gene matches.

Sequenced material: PBMCs or T cells enriched from blood (not recorded which). This receptor was obtained from a young woman with acute COVID-19. The chain couples TRBV7-2 to TRBJ2-7, with 10 bases lining up with TRBD2. The CDR3 nucleotides read TGTGCCAGCAGCTTCTCCCTTGGACTAGCGGACCTCCACCCCTACGAGCAGTACTTC. Amino acids: CASSFSLGLADLHPYEQYF.